What follows are 18 T cell receptor beta chains derived from one specimen sequenced in a study of blood T cell repertoires in COVID-19. This table comes from immunoSEQ multiplex PCR, and its TCRdb copy is limited to in-frame clones, with some not included. The sample records 150,000 or so clones, 85% to 95% being singletons. The sample was peripheral blood. These receptors were collected from a woman between 50 and 59 years old with acute or convalescent COVID-19.

The rearrangement uses TRBV7-9 and TRBJ1-1; maybe TRBD1 (5 bases). The germline V and J ends were trimmed by 1 base and 3 bases, with 9 bases remaining between them. In germline, CDR1 is SEHNR, CDR2 FQNEAQ (reference sequence). The CDR3 loop spans 14 amino acids. The CDR3 reads CASSLVQGYTEAFF. The CDR3 DNA reads TGTGCCAGCAGCTTAGTCCAGGGCTACACTGAAGCTTTCTTT.

The rearrangement joins TRBV24-1 to TRBJ1-5, with D tentatively TRBD1 (5 bases). The ends were cut back, 10 bases at V and 5 bases at J, with 11 bases in the middle. CDR1 and CDR2 from the germline V gene are KGHDR and SFDVKD. The CDR3 consists of 12 residues. The CDR3 coding sequence is TGTGCCACGAAGCGGGGGGATCAGCCCCAGCATTTT. It specifies CATKRGDQPQHF.

The V and J genes are TRBV5-1 and TRBJ1-1, with D possibly TRBD1 on 5 matching bases. V was trimmed by 3 bases and J by 2 bases, leaving 11 bases between them. Germline V lookup: CDR1 SGHRS, CDR2 YFSETQ. The CDR3 is 14 amino acids. CDR3 residues: CASSSRGGNTEAFF. DNA of the CDR3: TGCGCCAGCAGCTCCCGGGGGGGTAACACTGAAGCTTTCTTT.

This chain uses TRBV5-4 with TRBJ2-2, with D tentatively TRBD2 (5 bases). V was shortened by 5 bases and J by 4 bases, with 9 bases between the two germline ends. Germline CDR1 SGHNT, CDR2 YYREEE (reference sequence). The CDR3 is made up of 13 amino acids. CDR3 in amino acids: CASSQDSTGELFF. For the CDR3, the DNA is TGTGCCAGCAGTCAGGACTCCACCGGGGAGCTGTTTTTT. Looking up the rest from reference TRBV5-4 and TRBJ2-2 gives the full variable domain: ETGVTQSPTHLIKTRGQQVTLRCSSQSGHNTVSWYQQALGQGPQFIFQYYREEENGRGNFPPRFSGLQFPNYSSELNVNALELDDSALYLCASSQDSTGELFFGEGSRLTVL.

The CDR3 sequence is CAWDRLAGVYNEQFF. The DNA of the CDR3 is TGTGCCTGGGATAGACTAGCGGGGGTTTACAATGAGCAGTTCTTC. The chain uses TRBV30 and TRBJ2-1; 12 bases map to TRBD2. Per the germline V gene, CDR1 is GTSNPN and CDR2 is SVGIG (reference sequence). This CDR3 region has 15 residues. With V trimmed by 5 bases and J by 4 bases, 6 bases remained unmatched. Together with reference TRBV30 and TRBJ2-1, the CDR3 gives the full variable domain: SQTIHQWPATLVQPVGSPLSLECTVEGTSNPNLYWYRQAAGRGLQLLFYSVGIGQISSEVPQNLSASRPQDRQFILSSKKLLLSDSGFYLCAWDRLAGVYNEQFFGPGTRLTVL.

The J gene is TRBJ1-5, the V gene TRBV21-1; no check of the table's D call, TRBD1, against the DNA was made. TRBV21-1 is a known pseudogene. CDR3 length: 16 amino acids. The CDR3 sequence: CASSKEGHASNQPQHF. Written as DNA, the CDR3 is TGTGCCAGCAGCAAAGAGGGACATGCTAGCAATCAGCCCCAGCATTTT.

This clone is a singleton in its sample. This chain links TRBV11-2 with TRBJ2-7; 7 bases agree with TRBD1. V was pared by 4 bases and J by 6 bases, with 6 bases of the junction left unmatched. Per germline, CDR1 SGHAT and CDR2 FQNNGV. The CDR3 sequence is 13 residues long. The CDR3 spells CASSYGTVSEQYF. The CDR3 DNA follows: TGTGCCAGCAGCTACGGGACAGTCTCCGAGCAGTACTTC.

This clone was seen a single time. Other DNA sequences in this sample translate to the same CDR3. This rearrangement joins TRBV10-3 to TRBJ2-1; 8 bases match TRBD1. This CDR3 is built from 14 residues. Germline CDR1 ENHRY, CDR2 SYGVKD. V lost 6 bases to trimming and J lost 5 bases; unmatched junction nucleotides: 6. Here the CDR3 DNA reads TGTGCCATCAGCATGGGACAGGATCACAATGAGCAGTTCTTC. Amino acids: CAISMGQDHNEQFF.

This sequence joins TRBV11-2 and TRBJ2-7; 7 bases map to TRBD2. With V trimmed by 4 bases and J by 3 bases, 9 bases remained unmatched. Germline V gene sequence: CDR1 SGHAT, CDR2 FQNNGV. The CDR3 spans 15 residues. CDR3 coding DNA: TGTGCCAGCAGCTCCCCCCAGCGGGGAAACTACGAGCAGTACTTC. Amino acid sequence: CASSSPQRGNYEQYF.

This sequence joins TRBV29-1 and TRBJ2-7; possible D gene TRBD1, 6 bases. CDR3 length: 12 residues. With 7 bases removed from V and 5 bases from J, the gap between germline ends came to 15 bases. Germline V gene sequence: CDR1 SQVTM, CDR2 ANQGSEA. The CDR3 nucleotides read TGCAGCGCCGCGACAGGTCCCAACGAGCAGTACTTC. Its protein product is CSAATGPNEQYF.

V usage is TRBV19 and J usage is TRBJ1-1; 7 bases map to TRBD1. V lost 4 bases, J lost 0 bases, and 14 bases stayed unmatched. The CDR3 sequence is 18 residues long. CDR1 and CDR2 from the germline V gene are LNHDA and SQIVND (reference sequence). The CDR3, as DNA: TGTGCCAGTAGTACAATACAGGGGAGCGCTATACTGAACACTGAAGCTTTCTTT. Translated: CASSTIQGSAILNTEAFF.

This clone was seen only once. The chain employs TRBV5-6 and TRBJ2-2; D gene unclear. Trimming shortened V by 0 bases and J by 6 bases, and 6 bases separated the two germline ends. The CDR3 extends over 13 amino acids. Germline CDR1 is SGHDT and CDR2 is YYEEEE. The CDR3 sequence is CASSLGAPGELFF. The CDR3 region has the DNA TGTGCCAGCAGCTTGGGAGCCCCCGGGGAGCTGTTTTTT.

V is TRBV6-5 and J is TRBJ2-7, with D perhaps matching TRBD1 (6 bases). V lost 6 bases, J lost 0 bases, and 9 bases lay in between. The CDR3 runs 13 residues. CDR1 is MNHEY and CDR2 is SVGAGI in the germline V gene. For the CDR3, the DNA is TGTGCCAGCAGGAGACAGGACTCCTACGAGCAGTACTTC. The encoded protein is CASRRQDSYEQYF.

The genes are TRBV9 and TRBJ2-7; D remains ambiguous. V shed 0 bases and J shed 1 base, with 8 bases lying between them. Germline values: CDR1 SGDLS, CDR2 YYNGEE. This CDR3 comprises 14 residues. CDR3 loop: CASSVDPVSYEQYF. The CDR3 DNA reads as TGTGCCAGCAGCGTAGATCCCGTTTCCTACGAGCAGTACTTC.

The chain employs TRBV5-4 and TRBJ1-1, with a possible D match to TRBD1 (5 bases). Looked up from germline, CDR1 is SGHNT and CDR2 is YYREEE (reference sequence). V dropped 4 bases and J dropped 1 base, with 11 bases sitting between them. The CDR3 runs to 14 residues. This CDR3 is CASSLGVANTEAFF. In DNA form, the CDR3 reads TGTGCCAGCAGCCTAGGGGTCGCGAACACTGAAGCTTTCTTT.

The genes are TRBV4-3 and TRBJ2-1, with TRBD2 identical over 10 bases. Trimming at V came to 3 bases and at J to 5 bases, leaving 7 bases not matched to a gene. The CDR3 is 16 amino acids. Germline CDR1 and CDR2: LGHNA and YSLEER. The CDR3 loop is CASSHELAGINNEQFF. CDR3 DNA: TGCGCCAGCAGCCATGAACTAGCGGGAATCAACAATGAGCAGTTCTTC.

V and J are TRBV11-2 and TRBJ1-6; 8 bases are a match to TRBD1. The length of the CDR3 is 16 residues. CDR1 SGHAT and CDR2 FQNNGV come from the germline V gene. V lost 7 bases and J lost 7; bases outside the gene matches: 12. The CDR3 region has the DNA TGTGCCAGCACCTATTTGTCAGGGGGCCGGAATTCACCCCTCCACTTT. Protein sequence: CASTYLSGGRNSPLHF.

The V call is TRBV15, the J call TRBJ1-3, with 7 bases lining up with TRBD1. The trim removed 9 bases at V and 1 base at J, leaving 6 bases unmatched. The CDR3 is 14 residues long. The germline CDR1 and CDR2 sequences are LNHNV and YYDKDF (reference sequence). The CDR3 region has the DNA TGTGCCACGTCGACAGGGAATTCTGGAAACACCATATATTTT. Protein: CATSTGNSGNTIYF.